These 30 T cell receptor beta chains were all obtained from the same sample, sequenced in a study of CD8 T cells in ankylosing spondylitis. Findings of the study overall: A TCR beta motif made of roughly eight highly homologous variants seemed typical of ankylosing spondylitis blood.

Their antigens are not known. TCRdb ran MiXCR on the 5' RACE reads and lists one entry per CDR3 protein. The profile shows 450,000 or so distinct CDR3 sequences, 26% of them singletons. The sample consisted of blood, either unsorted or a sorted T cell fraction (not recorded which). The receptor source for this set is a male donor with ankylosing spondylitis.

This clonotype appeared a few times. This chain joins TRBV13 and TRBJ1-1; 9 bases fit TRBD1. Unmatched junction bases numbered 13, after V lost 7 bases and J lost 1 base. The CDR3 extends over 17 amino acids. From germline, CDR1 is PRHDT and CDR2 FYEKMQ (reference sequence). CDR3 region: CASTSIGQGLWNTEAFF. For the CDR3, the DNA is TGTGCCAGCACCTCCATAGGACAGGGGTTATGGAACACTGAAGCTTTCTTT. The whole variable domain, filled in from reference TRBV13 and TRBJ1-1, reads AAGVIQSPRHLIKEKRETATLKCYPIPRHDTVYWYQQGPGQDPQFLISFYEKMQSDKGSIPDRFSAQQFSDYHSELNMSSLELGDSALYFCASTSIGQGLWNTEAFFGQGTRLTVV.

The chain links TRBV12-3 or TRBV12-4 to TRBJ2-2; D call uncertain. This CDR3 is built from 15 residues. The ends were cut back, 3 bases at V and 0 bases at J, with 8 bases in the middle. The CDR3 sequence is CASSFLAANTGELFF. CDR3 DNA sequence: TGTGCCAGCAGTTTCCTCGCGGCGAACACCGGGGAGCTGTTTTTT.

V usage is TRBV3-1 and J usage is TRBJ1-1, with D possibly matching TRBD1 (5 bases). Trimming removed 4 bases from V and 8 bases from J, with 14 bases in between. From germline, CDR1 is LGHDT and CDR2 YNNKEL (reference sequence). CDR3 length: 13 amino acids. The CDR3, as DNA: TGTGCCAGCAGCCGCGGGGGAACAGCGGAAGCTTTCTTT. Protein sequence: CASSRGGTAEAFF.

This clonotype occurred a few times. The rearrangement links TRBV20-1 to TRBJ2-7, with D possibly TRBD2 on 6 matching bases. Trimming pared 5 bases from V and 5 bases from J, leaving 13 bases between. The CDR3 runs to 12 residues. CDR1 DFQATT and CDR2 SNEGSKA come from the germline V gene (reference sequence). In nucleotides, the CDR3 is TGCAGTGCTTCCCTAGCGATCGACGAGCAGTACTTC. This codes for CSASLAIDEQYF.

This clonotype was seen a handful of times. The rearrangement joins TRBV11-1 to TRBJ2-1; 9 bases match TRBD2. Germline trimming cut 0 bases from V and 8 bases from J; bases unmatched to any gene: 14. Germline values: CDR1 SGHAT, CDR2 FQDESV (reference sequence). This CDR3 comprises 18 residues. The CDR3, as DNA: TGTGCCAGCAGCTTAGCCCTGGGTAGCGGGAGCTCATACGATGAGCAGTTCTTC. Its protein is CASSLALGSGSSYDEQFF.

CDR3: CASSQDPWSQQGRETQYF. CDR3 in DNA: TGTGCCAGCAGCCAAGATCCCTGGTCTCAGCAGGGTAGAGAGACCCAGTACTTC. The J gene is TRBJ2-5, the V gene TRBV3-1, with D possibly matching TRBD1 (5 bases). The CDR3 has 18 residues. Germline V gene sequence: CDR1 LGHDT, CDR2 YNNKEL (reference sequence). With 0 bases removed from V and 4 bases from J, the gap between germline ends came to 21 bases.

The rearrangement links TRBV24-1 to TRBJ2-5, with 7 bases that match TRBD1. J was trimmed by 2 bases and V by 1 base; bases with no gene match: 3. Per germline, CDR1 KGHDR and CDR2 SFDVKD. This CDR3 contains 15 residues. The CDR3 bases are TGTGCCACCAGTGATTTAGGACAGGCTCAAGAGACCCAGTACTTC. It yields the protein CATSDLGQAQETQYF.

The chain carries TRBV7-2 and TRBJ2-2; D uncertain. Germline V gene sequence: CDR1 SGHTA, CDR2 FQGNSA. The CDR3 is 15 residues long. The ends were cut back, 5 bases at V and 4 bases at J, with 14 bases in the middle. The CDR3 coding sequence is TGTGCCAGCAGCCTCCAGAGGTTGAGCACCGGGGAGCTGTTTTTT. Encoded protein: CASSLQRLSTGELFF.

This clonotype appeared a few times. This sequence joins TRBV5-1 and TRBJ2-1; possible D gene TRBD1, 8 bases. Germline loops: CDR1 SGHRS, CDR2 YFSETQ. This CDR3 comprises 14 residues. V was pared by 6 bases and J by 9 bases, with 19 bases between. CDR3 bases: TGCGCCAGCACTATCACACAGGGGGGGGGTGAGCAGTTCTTC. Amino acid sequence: CASTITQGGGEQFF. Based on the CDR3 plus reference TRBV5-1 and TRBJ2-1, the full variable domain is KAGVTQTPRYLIKTRGQQVTLSCSPISGHRSVSWYQQTPGQGLQFLFEYFSETQRNKGNFPGRFSGRQFSNSRSEMNVSTLELGDSALYLCASTITQGGGEQFFGPGTRLTVL.

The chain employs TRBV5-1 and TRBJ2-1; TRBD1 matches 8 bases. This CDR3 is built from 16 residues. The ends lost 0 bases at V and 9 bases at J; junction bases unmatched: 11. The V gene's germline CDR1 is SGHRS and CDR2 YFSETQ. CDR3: CASSLAETGVRGEQFF. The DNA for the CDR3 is TGCGCCAGCAGCTTGGCCGAGACAGGGGTTAGGGGTGAGCAGTTCTTC.

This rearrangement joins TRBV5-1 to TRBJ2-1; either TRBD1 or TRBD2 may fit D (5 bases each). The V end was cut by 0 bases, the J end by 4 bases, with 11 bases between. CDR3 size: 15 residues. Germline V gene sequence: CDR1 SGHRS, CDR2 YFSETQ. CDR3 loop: CASSLGGAHYNEQFF. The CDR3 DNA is TGCGCCAGCAGCTTGGGAGGGGCGCATTACAATGAGCAGTTCTTC.

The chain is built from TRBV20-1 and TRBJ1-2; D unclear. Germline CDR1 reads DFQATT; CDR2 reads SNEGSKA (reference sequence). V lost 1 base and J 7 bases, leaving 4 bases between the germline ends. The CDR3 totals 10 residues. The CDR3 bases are TGCAGTGCTAGAGGGGGTGGCTACACCTTC. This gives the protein CSARGGGYTF.

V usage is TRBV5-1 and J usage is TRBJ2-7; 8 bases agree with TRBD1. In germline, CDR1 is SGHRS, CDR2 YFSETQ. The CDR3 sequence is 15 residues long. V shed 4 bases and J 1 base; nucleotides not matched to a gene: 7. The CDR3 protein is CASSTSRQGSYEQYF. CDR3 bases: TGCGCCAGCAGCACGTCTCGACAGGGGTCCTACGAGCAGTACTTC.

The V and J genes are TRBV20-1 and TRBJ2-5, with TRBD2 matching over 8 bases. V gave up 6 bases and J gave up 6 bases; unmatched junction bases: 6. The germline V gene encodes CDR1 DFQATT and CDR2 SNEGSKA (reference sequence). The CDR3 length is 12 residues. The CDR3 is CSAISGSQTQYF. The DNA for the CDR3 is TGCAGTGCCATCAGCGGGAGCCAGACCCAGTACTTC.

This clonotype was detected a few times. The CDR3 reads CASSESYNEQFF. The CDR3 DNA reads TGTGCCAGCAGCGAGTCCTACAATGAGCAGTTCTTC. V is TRBV7-9 and J is TRBJ2-1; D unclear. This CDR3 comprises 12 residues. Germline V gene data show CDR1 as SEHNR and CDR2 as FQNEAQ (reference sequence). Trimming left V 5 bases short and J 1 base short, with 3 bases between.

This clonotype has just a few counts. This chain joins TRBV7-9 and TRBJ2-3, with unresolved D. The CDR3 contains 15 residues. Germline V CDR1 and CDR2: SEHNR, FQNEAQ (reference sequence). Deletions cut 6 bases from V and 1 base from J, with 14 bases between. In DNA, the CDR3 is TGTGCCAGCAGTTTCTCCGCTCTCGGCACAGATACGCAGTATTTT. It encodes CASSFSALGTDTQYF.

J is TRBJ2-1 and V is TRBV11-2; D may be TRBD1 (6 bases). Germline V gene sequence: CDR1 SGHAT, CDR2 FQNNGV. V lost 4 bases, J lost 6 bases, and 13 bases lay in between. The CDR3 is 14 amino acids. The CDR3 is CASSSGPRGNEQFF. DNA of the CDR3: TGTGCCAGCAGCTCGGGTCCCAGGGGCAATGAGCAGTTCTTC.

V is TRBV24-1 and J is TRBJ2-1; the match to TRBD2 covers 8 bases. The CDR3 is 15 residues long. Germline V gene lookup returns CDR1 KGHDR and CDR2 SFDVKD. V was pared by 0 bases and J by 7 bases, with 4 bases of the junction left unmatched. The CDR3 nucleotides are TGTGCCACCAGTGATTTGAACCTAGCGGGTAATGAGCAGTTCTTC. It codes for CATSDLNLAGNEQFF.

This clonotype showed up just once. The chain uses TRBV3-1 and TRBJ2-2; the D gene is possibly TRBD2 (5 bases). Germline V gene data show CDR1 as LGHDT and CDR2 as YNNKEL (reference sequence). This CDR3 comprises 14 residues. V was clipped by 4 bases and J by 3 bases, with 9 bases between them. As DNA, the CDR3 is TGTGCCAGCAGCCGGCGGGTAGACACCGGGGAGCTGTTTTTT. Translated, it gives CASSRRVDTGELFF.

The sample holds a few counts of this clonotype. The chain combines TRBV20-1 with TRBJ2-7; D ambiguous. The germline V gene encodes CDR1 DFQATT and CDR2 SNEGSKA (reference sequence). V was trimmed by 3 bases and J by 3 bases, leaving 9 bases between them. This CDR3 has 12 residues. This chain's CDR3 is CSASGSDYEQYV. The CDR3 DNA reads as TGCAGTGCTAGCGGCAGCGACTACGAGCAGTACGTC.

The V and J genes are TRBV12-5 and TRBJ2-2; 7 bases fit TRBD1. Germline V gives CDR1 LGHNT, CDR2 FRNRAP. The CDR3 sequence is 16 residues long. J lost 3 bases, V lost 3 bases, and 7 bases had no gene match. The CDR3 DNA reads TGTGCTAGTGGTTTCATGGACAGGATTGACACCGGGGAGCTGTTTTTT. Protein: CASGFMDRIDTGELFF.

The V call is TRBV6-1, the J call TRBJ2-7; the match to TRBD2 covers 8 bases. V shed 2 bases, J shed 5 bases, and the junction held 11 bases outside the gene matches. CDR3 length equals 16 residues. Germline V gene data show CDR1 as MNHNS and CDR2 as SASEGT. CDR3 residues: CASSEPGAGVMHEQYF. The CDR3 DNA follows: TGTGCCAGCAGTGAACCGGGAGCGGGAGTTATGCACGAGCAGTACTTC.

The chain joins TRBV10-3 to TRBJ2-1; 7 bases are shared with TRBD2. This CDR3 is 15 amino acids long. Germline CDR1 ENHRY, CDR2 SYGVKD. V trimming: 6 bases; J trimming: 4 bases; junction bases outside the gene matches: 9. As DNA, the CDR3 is TGTGCCATCAGCCCTAGCGGAGGTTTGTACAATGAGCAGTTCTTC. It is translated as CAISPSGGLYNEQFF.

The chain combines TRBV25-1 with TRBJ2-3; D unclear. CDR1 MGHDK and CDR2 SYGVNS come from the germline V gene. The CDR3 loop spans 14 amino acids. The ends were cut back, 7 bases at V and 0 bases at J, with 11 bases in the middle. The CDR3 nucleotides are TGTGCCAGCACCTTTTCCGGGAGCACAGATACGCAGTATTTT. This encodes CASTFSGSTDTQYF.

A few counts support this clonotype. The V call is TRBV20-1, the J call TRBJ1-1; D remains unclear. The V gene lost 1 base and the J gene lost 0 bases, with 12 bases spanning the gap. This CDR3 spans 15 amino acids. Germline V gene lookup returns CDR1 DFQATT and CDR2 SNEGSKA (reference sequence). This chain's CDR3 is CSARGTERMNTEAFF. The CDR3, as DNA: TGCAGTGCTAGAGGAACCGAGAGGATGAACACTGAAGCTTTCTTT.

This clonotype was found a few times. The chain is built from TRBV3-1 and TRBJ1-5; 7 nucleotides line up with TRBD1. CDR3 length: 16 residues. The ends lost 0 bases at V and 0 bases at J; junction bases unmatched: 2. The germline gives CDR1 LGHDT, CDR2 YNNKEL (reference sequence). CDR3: CASSQDGTDSNQPQHF. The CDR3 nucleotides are TGTGCCAGCAGCCAAGACGGGACAGATAGCAATCAGCCCCAGCATTTT. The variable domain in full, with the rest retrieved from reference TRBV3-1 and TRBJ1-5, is DTAVSQTPKYLVTQMGNDKSIKCEQNLGHDTMYWYKQDSKKFLKIMFSYNNKELIINETVPNRFSPKSPDKAHLNLHINSLELGDSAVYFCASSQDGTDSNQPQHFGDGTRLSIL.

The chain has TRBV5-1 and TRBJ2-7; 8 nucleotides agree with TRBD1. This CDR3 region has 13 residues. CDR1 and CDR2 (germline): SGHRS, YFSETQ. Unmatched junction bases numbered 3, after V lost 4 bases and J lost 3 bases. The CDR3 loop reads CASSRDRRYEQYF. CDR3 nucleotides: TGCGCCAGCAGCCGGGACAGGCGCTACGAGCAGTACTTC. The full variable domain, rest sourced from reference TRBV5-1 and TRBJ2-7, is KAGVTQTPRYLIKTRGQQVTLSCSPISGHRSVSWYQQTPGQGLQFLFEYFSETQRNKGNFPGRFSGRQFSNSRSEMNVSTLELGDSALYLCASSRDRRYEQYFGPGTRLTVT.

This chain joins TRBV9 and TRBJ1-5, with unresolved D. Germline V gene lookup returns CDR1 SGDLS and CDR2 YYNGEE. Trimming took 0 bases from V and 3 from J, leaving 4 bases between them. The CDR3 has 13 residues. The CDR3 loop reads CASSVGVNQPQHF. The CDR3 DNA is TGTGCCAGCAGCGTAGGGGTCAATCAGCCCCAGCATTTT.

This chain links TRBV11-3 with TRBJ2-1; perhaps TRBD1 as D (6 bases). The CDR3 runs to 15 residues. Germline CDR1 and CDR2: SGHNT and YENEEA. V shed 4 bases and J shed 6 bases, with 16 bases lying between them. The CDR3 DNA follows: TGTGCCAGCAGCTCGGGACACTCTGGGGGCAATGAGCAGTTCTTC. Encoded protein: CASSSGHSGGNEQFF.

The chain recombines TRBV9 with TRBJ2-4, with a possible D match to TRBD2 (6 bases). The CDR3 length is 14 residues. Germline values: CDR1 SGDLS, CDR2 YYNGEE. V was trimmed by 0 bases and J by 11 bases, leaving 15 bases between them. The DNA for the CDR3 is TGTGCCAGCAGCGTAGCCGGCCGGGGGAGCGTTCAGTACTTC. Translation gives CASSVAGRGSVQYF.